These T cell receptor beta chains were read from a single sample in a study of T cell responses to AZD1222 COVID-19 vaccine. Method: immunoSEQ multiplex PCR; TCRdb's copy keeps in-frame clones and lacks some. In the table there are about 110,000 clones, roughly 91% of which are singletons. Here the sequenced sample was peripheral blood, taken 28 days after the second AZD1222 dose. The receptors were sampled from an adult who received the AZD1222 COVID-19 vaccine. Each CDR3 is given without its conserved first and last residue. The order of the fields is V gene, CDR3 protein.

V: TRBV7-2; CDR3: ASSLTGFTGELF
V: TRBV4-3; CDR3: ASSQEPRGTDTQY
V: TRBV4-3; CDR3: ASSPGQGLSYT
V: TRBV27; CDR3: ASSPRTNYGYT
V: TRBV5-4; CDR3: ASSHPRTGVYEQY
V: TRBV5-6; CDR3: ASSPMTGGKYEQY
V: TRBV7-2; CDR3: ASSLALRGNNYGYT
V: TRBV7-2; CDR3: ASSPAGGWYNEQF
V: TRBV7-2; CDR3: ASSLGRAPTDTQY
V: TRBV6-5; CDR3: ASSYSRTLSSYEQY
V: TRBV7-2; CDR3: ASSPAGWGALH
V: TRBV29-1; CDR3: SVMRAEAF
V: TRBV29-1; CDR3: SAMAKNIQY
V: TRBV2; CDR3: ASYRTDQETQY
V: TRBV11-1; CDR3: ASSLDSQQPQH
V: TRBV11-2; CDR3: ASSQGPREQY
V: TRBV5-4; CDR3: ASSWAGGRSYEQY